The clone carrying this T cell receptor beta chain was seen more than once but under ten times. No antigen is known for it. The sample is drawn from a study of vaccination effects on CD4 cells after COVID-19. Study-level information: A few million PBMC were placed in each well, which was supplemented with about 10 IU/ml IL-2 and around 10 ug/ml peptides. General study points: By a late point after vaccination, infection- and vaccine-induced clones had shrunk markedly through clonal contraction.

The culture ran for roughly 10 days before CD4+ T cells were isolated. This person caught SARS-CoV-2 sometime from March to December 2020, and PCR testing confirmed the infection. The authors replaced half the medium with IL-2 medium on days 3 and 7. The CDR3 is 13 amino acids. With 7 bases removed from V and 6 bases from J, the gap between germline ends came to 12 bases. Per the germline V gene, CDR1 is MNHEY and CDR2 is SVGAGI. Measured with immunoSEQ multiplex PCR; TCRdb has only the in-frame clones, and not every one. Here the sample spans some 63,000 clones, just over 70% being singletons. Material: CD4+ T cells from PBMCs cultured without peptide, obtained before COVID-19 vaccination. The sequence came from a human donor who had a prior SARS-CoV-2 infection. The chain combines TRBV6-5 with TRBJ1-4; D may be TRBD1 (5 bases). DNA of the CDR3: TGTGCCAGCACGGGGCTGGGTCATGAAAAACTGTTTTTT. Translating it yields CASTGLGHEKLFF.